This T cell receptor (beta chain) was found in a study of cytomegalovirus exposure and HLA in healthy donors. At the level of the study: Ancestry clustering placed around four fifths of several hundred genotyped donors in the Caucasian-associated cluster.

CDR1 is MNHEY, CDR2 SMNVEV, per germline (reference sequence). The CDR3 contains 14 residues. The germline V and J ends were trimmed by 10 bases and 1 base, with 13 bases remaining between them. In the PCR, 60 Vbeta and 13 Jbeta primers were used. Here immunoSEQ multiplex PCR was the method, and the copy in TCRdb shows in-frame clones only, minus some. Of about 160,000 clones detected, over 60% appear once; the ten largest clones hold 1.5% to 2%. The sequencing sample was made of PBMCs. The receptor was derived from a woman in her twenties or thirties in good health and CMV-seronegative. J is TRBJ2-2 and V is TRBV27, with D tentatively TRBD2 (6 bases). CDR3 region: CATGDGLNTGELFF. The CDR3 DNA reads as TGTGCCACGGGGGATGGGCTGAACACCGGGGAGCTGTTTTTT.